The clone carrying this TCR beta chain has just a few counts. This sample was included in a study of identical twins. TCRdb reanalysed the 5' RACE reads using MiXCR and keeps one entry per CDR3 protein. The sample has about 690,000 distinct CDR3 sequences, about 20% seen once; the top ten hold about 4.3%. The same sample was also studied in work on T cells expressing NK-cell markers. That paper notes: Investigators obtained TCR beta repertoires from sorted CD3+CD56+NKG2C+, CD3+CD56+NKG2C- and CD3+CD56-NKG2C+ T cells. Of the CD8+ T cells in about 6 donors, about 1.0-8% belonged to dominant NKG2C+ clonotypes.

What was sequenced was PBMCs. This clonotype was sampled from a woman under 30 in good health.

The CDR3 sequence is CASSYTRLNTEAFF. DNA for the CDR3: TGTGCCAGCAGCTACACACGATTGAACACTGAAGCTTTCTTT. J is TRBJ1-1 and V is TRBV6-2 or TRBV6-3; D unclear. V was trimmed by 6 bases and J by 0 bases, leaving 11 bases between them. The CDR3 is 14 residues long. CDR1 MNHEY and CDR2 SVGEGT come from the germline V gene.